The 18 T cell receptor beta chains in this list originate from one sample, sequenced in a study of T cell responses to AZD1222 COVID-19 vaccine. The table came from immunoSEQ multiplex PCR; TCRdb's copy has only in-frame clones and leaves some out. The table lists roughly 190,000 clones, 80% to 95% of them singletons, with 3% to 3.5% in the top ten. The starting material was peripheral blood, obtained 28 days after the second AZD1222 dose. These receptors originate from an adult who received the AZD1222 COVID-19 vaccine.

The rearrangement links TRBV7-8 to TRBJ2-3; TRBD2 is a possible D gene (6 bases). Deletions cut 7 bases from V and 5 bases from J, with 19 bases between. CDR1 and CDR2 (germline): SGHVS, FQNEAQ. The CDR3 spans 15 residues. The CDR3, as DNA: TGTGCCAGCACCCGAGCCCCGGGAGCAGTAGATACGCAGTATTTT. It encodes CASTRAPGAVDTQYF.

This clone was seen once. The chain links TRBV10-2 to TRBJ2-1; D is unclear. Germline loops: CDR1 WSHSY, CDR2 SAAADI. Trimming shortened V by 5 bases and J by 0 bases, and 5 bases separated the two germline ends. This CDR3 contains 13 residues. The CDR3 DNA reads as TGCGCCAGCAGTAGGAGCTCCTACAATGAGCAGTTCTTC. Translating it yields CASSRSSYNEQFF.

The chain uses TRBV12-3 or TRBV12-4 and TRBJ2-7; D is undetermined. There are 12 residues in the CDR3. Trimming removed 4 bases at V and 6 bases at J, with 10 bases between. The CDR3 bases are TGTGCCAGCAGTTCAGATTTCGTCGAGCAGTACTTC. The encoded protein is CASSSDFVEQYF.

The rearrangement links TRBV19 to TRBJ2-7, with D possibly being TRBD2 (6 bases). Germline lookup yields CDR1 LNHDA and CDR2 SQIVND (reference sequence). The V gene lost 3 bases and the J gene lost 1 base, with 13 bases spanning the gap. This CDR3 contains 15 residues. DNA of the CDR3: TGTGCCAGTAGTATTGGGTTAGCGGCGTCCTACGAGCAGTACTTC. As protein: CASSIGLAASYEQYF.

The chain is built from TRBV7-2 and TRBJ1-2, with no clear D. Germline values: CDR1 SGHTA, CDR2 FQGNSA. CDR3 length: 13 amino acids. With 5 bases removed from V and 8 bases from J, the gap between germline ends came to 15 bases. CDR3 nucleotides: TGTGCCAGCAGCCCAGGACCGCTTGTGGGCTACACCTTC. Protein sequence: CASSPGPLVGYTF.

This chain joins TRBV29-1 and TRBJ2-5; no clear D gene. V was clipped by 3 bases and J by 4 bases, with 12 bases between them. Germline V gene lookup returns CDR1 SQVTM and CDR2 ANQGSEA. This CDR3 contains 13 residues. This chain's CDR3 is CSVDGPGLETQYF. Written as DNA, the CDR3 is TGCAGCGTTGACGGTCCAGGTCTAGAGACCCAGTACTTC.

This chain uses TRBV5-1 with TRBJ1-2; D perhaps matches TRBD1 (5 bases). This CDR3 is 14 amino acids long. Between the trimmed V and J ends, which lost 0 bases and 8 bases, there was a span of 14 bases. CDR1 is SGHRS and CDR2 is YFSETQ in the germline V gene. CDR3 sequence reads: CASSLDAGKGGYTF. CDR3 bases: TGCGCCAGCAGCTTGGATGCAGGGAAAGGGGGCTACACCTTC.

Here the CDR3 DNA reads TGTGCCAGCAGTCAGGGGAGACCCAAAGAGACCCAGTACTTC. This encodes CASSQGRPKETQYF. The rearrangement links TRBV3-1 (or the pseudogene TRBV3-2) to TRBJ2-5; TRBD1 is a possible D gene (6 bases). This CDR3 spans 14 amino acids. Trimming left V 6 bases short and J 3 bases short, with 14 bases between. In germline, CDR1 is LGHDT, CDR2 YNNKEL (reference sequence).

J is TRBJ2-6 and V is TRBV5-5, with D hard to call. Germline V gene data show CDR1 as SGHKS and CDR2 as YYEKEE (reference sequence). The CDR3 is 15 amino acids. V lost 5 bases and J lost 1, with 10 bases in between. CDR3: CASRGRKSGANVLTF. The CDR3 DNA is TGTGCCAGCAGGGGTAGAAAGTCTGGGGCCAACGTCCTGACTTTC.

CDR3 bases: TGTGCCAGCAGTTTGGCTGGAGAGACCCAGTACTTC. This encodes CASSLAGETQYF. The chain employs TRBV28 and TRBJ2-5; D is unclear. Germline V lookup: CDR1 MDHEN, CDR2 SYDVKM. This CDR3 is built from 12 residues. Trimming took off 3 bases at V and 4 bases at J, with 6 bases between the two ends.

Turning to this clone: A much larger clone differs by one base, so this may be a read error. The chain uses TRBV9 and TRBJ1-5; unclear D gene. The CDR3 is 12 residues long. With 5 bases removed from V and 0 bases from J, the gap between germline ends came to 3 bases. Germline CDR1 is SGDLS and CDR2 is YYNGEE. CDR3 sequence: CASSNSNQPQHF. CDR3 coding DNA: TGTGCCAGCAGTAATAGCAATCAGCCCCAGCATTTT. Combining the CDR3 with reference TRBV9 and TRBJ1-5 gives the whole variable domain DSGVTQTPKHLITATGQRVTLRCSPRSGDLSVYWYQQSLDQGLQFLIQYYNGEERAKGNILERFSAQQFPDLHSELNLSSLELGDSALYFCASSNSNQPQHFGDGTRLSIL.

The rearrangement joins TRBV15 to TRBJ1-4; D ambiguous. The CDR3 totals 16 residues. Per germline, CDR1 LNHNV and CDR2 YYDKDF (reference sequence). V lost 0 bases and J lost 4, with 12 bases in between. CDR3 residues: CATSRDFTEDNEKLFF. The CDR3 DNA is TGTGCCACCAGCAGAGATTTCACAGAGGATAATGAAAAACTGTTTTTT. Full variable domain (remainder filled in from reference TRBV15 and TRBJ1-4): DAMVIQNPRYQVTQFGKPVTLSCSQTLNHNVMYWYQQKSSQAPKLLFHYYDKDFNNEADTPDNFQSRRPNTSFCFLDIRSPGLGDTAMYLCATSRDFTEDNEKLFFGSGTQLSVL.

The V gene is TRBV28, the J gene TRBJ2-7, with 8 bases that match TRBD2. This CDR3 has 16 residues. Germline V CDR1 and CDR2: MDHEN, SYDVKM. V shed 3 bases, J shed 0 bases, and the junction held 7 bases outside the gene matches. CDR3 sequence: CASSFQDGRASYEQYF. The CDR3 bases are TGTGCCAGCAGTTTTCAGGACGGGAGGGCCTCCTACGAGCAGTACTTC.

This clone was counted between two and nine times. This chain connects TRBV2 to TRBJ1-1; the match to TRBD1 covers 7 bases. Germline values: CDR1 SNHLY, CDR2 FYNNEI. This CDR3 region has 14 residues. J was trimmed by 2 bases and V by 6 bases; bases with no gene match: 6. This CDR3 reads CASRLGQANTEAFF. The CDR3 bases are TGTGCCAGCAGGCTCGGACAGGCAAACACTGAAGCTTTCTTT.

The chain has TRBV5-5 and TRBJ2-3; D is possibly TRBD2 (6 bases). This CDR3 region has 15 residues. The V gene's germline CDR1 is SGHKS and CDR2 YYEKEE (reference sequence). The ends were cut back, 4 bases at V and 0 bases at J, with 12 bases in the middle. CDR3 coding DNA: TGTGCCAGCAGCCCGGGACTTCTAAGCACAGATACGCAGTATTTT. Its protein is CASSPGLLSTDTQYF.

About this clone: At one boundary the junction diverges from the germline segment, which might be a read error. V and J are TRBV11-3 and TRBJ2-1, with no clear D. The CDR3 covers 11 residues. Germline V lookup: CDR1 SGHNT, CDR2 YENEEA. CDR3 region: CASSIDNEQFF. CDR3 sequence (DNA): TGTGCCAGCAGCATAGACAATGAGCAGTTCTTC. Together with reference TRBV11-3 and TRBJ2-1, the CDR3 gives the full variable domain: EAGVVQSPRYKIIEKKQPVAFWCNPISGHNTLYWYLQNLGQGPELLIRYENEEAVDDSQLPKDRFSAERLKGVDSTLKIQPAELGDSAVYLCASSIDNEQFFGPGTRLTVL.

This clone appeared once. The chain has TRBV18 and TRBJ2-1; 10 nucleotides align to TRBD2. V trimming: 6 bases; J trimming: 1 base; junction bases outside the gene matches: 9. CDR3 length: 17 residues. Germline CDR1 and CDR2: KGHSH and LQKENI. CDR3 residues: CASSPYTSGNSYNEQFF. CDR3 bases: TGTGCCAGCTCCCCTTACACTAGCGGGAATTCCTACAATGAGCAGTTCTTC.

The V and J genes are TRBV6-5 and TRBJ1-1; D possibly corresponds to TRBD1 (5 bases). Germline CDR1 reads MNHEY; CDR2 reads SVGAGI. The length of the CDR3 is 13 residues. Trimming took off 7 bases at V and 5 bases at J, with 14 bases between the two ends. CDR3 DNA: TGTGCCAGCACCGGGGCTATGAGGACTGAAGCTTTCTTT. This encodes CASTGAMRTEAFF.